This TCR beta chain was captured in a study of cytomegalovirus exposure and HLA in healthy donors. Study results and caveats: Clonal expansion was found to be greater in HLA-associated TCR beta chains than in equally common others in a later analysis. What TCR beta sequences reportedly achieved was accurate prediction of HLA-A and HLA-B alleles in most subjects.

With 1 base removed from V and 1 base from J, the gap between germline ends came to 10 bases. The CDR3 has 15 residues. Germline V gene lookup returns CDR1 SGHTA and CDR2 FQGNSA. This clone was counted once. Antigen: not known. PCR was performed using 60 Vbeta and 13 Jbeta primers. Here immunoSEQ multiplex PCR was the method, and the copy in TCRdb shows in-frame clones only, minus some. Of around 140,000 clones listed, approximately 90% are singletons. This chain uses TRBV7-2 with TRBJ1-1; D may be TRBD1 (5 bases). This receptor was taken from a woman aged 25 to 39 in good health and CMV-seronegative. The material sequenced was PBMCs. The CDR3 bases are TGTGCCAGCAGCTTAGTATTGGGGGGGAACACTGAAGCTTTCTTT. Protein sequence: CASSLVLGGNTEAFF.